The 29 T cell receptor beta chains below all came from one sample that was sequenced in a study of blood T cells in healthy people across ages. Primed by a sample-barcoded 5' primer and a J-beta primer mix, a second PCR proceeded for about 6 to 12 cycles. TCRdb re-called the 5' RACE reads with MiXCR, one entry per CDR3 protein. The data contain some 670,000 distinct CDR3 sequences, roughly half of them singletons. Material: blood. The receptor set was obtained from an elderly woman in good health.

CDR3: CASSLNLGGTDTQYF. CDR3 nucleotides: TGTGCCAGCAGTTTAAATCTGGGAGGAACAGATACGCAGTATTTT. The V gene is TRBV12-3 or TRBV12-4, the J gene TRBJ2-3, with D possibly TRBD2 on 6 matching bases. The CDR3 loop spans 15 amino acids. Deletions cut 2 bases from V and 3 bases from J, with 12 bases between.

V is TRBV19 and J is TRBJ2-3, with TRBD1 as a possible D gene (5 bases). This CDR3 has 16 amino acids. Germline CDR1 reads LNHDA; CDR2 reads SQIVND (reference sequence). Trimming took off 5 bases at V and 6 bases at J, with 21 bases between the two ends. The CDR3 region is CASSPAGPPVPDTQYF. The CDR3 nucleotides are TGTGCCAGTAGTCCCGCAGGGCCACCCGTCCCGGATACGCAGTATTTT. The variable domain in full, completed from reference TRBV19 and TRBJ2-3, reads DGGITQSPKYLFRKEGQNVTLSCEQNLNHDAMYWYRQDPGQGLRLIYYSQIVNDFQKGDIAEGYSVSREKKESFPLTVTSAQKNPTAFYLCASSPAGPPVPDTQYFGPGTRLTVL.

The chain links TRBV2 to TRBJ2-3; no reliable D call. The V gene lost 7 bases and the J gene lost 0 bases, with 14 bases spanning the gap. The CDR3 has 15 residues. The germline V gene encodes CDR1 SNHLY and CDR2 FYNNEI. For the CDR3, the DNA is TGTGCCAGCATGGTTAGAGCGTCTAGCACAGATACGCAGTATTTT. Encoded protein: CASMVRASSTDTQYF. The full variable domain, in which reference TRBV2 and TRBJ2-3 provide the parts outside the CDR3, is EPEVTQTPSHQVTQMGQEVILRCVPISNHLYFYWYRQILGQKVEFLVSFYNNEISEKSEIFDDQFSVERPDGSNFTLKIRSTKLEDSAMYFCASMVRASSTDTQYFGPGTRLTVL.

The V call is TRBV14, the J call TRBJ2-1; D tentatively reads TRBD1 or TRBD2 (6 bases each). The J call may be in error: the DNA end matches TRBJ2-7 better. The germline gives CDR1 SGHDN, CDR2 FVKESK. CDR3 length: 14 amino acids. The CDR3, as DNA: TGTGCCAGCAGCCAACTGGGGGGCTACTACGAGCAGTACTTC. Protein: CASSQLGGYYEQYF.

The chain employs TRBV9 and TRBJ2-7, with D perhaps being TRBD1 or TRBD2 (6 bases each). From germline, CDR1 is SGDLS and CDR2 YYNGEE. CDR3 size: 15 residues. V dropped 0 bases and J dropped 2 bases, with 12 bases sitting between them. In DNA form, the CDR3 reads TGTGCCAGCAGCGTAGGAGGGGGGATTCCCTACGAGCAGTACTTC. This codes for CASSVGGGIPYEQYF.

Concerning this clonotype: A single base separates this from a much larger clone, so it may be a read error. V and J are TRBV15 and TRBJ2-4; TRBD2 matches 7 bases. Matching the DNA end better, TRBJ2-7 makes the J call doubtful. CDR1 and CDR2 from the germline V gene are LNHNV and YYDKDF (reference sequence). The CDR3 runs 16 residues. This CDR3 reads CATSRETGGKTHEQYF. CDR3 nucleotides: TGTGCCACCAGCAGAGAGACGGGAGGAAAAACCCACGAGCAGTACTTC.

The gene calls are TRBV7-9 and TRBJ2-5; 7 nucleotides match TRBD2. The assigned J gene may be wrong: the sequence end matches TRBJ2-7 better. Germline loops: CDR1 SEHNR, CDR2 FQNEAQ (reference sequence). The length of the CDR3 is 13 residues. CDR3 DNA sequence: TGTGCCAGCAGCCGAGCCGGGACTATCGAGCAGTACTTC. Residues: CASSRAGTIEQYF.

The rearrangement joins TRBV6-2 or TRBV6-3 to TRBJ1-1; D gene unclear. Trimming pared 8 bases from V and 3 bases from J, leaving 13 bases between. Germline V gives CDR1 MNHEY, CDR2 SVGEGT. The CDR3 extends over 13 amino acids. The CDR3 region has the DNA TGTGCCAGCGTCAGTCTCTGGGACACTGAAGCTTTCTTT. Its translation: CASVSLWDTEAFF.

Points on this clonotype: One end of the junction varies from germline; a read error may be responsible. The CDR3 DNA follows: TGCAGCGTTGGGGTCAGCTCCAACGAGCAGAACTTC. The encoded protein is CSVGVSSNEQNF. The chain links TRBV29-1 to TRBJ2-7; D not certain. Germline CDR1 and CDR2: SQVTM and ANQGSEA. This CDR3 contains 12 residues.

This clonotype occurred many times. The chain recombines TRBV7-9 with TRBJ2-1; 7 bases are a match to TRBD2. This CDR3 has 13 residues. Germline V gene data show CDR1 as SEHNR and CDR2 as FQNEAQ (reference sequence). Unmatched junction bases numbered 3, after V lost 5 bases and J lost 5 bases. In DNA, the CDR3 is TGTGCCAGCAGCGACGGACTAGACAATGAGCAGTTCTTC. It specifies CASSDGLDNEQFF.

V usage is TRBV30 and J usage is TRBJ2-1, with TRBD2 identical over 7 bases. V lost 0 bases and J lost 6; bases outside the gene matches: 2. Looked up from germline, CDR1 is GTSNPN and CDR2 is SVGIG (reference sequence). The CDR3 length is 13 residues. CDR3 in DNA: TGTGCCTGGAGTGTTGGACTAGTCAATGAGCAGTTCTTC. It specifies CAWSVGLVNEQFF.

This clonotype was detected only a few times. This chain connects TRBV28 to TRBJ1-1, with D possibly TRBD1 on 6 matching bases. The CDR3 loop spans 15 amino acids. The germline V and J ends were trimmed by 5 bases and 0 bases, with 13 bases remaining between them. Germline-derived CDR1 and CDR2 are MDHEN and SYDVKM. CDR3 sequence reads: CASSPYRVMNTEAFF. CDR3 DNA: TGTGCCAGCAGTCCCTACAGGGTTATGAACACTGAAGCTTTCTTT.

The rearrangement joins TRBV10-3 to TRBJ1-4; D is uncertain. The V gene lost 5 bases and the J gene lost 5 bases, with 15 bases spanning the gap. The CDR3 is 15 residues long. CDR1 and CDR2 from the germline V gene are ENHRY and SYGVKD. This CDR3 reads CAISKDGLSNEKLFF. CDR3 coding DNA: TGTGCCATCAGTAAGGACGGCCTGTCCAATGAAAAACTGTTTTTT.

This clonotype was detected ten times or more. The chain joins TRBV18 to TRBJ2-1; D remains unclear. V shed 3 bases and J shed 8 bases, with 20 bases lying between them. The CDR3 covers 16 residues. The germline V gene has CDR1 KGHSH and CDR2 LQKENI. The CDR3 region has the DNA TGTGCCAGCTCACCCCCCGGGCCATCGTCTAGGTATGAGCAGTTCTTC. This translates into CASSPPGPSSRYEQFF. The full variable domain, rest sourced from reference TRBV18 and TRBJ2-1, is NAGVMQNPRHLVRRRGQEARLRCSPMKGHSHVYWYRQLPEEGLKFMVYLQKENIIDESGMPKERFSAEFPKEGPSILRIQQVVRGDSAAYFCASSPPGPSSRYEQFFGPGTRLTVL.

Worth noting for this clonotype: A much larger clone lies a single base off, so this may be a read error. This chain joins TRBV28 and TRBJ2-3; D is perhaps TRBD1 (5 bases). Germline CDR1 MDHEN, CDR2 SYDVKM. The CDR3 has 17 residues. The V and J ends lost 5 bases and 2 bases respectively, with 20 bases between them. CDR3 region: CASSHRRGSVYTDTQYF. The CDR3 DNA reads as TGTGCCAGCAGTCACCGTAGGGGCAGCGTTTACACAGATACGCAGTATTTT.

This sequence joins TRBV5-1 and TRBJ2-2, with no clear D. The CDR3 contains 15 residues. Trimming removed 0 bases at V and 4 bases at J, with 10 bases between. Per the germline V gene, CDR1 is SGHRS and CDR2 is YFSETQ. The CDR3 bases are TGCGCCAGCAGCTTGGCCCTCGGGTCCACCGGGGAGCTGTTTTTT. It codes for CASSLALGSTGELFF.

The sample holds a few counts of this clonotype. The rearrangement uses TRBV2 and TRBJ1-4, with TRBD1 identical over 9 bases. The V gene's germline CDR1 is SNHLY and CDR2 FYNNEI. This CDR3 spans 14 amino acids. The trim removed 6 bases at V and 8 bases at J, leaving 7 bases unmatched. This chain's CDR3 is CASRDGTGLEKLFF. In DNA, the CDR3 is TGTGCCAGCAGGGATGGGACAGGGTTGGAAAAACTGTTTTTT.

This clonotype was found a few times. The chain couples TRBV12-3 or TRBV12-4 to TRBJ2-6, with 8 nucleotides matching TRBD1. CDR3 length equals 16 residues. The trim removed 5 bases at V and 1 base at J, leaving 4 bases unmatched. The CDR3 here is CASSPTGASGANVLTF. CDR3 nucleotides: TGTGCCAGCAGTCCGACAGGGGCTTCTGGGGCCAACGTCCTGACTTTC.

This clonotype was seen a handful of times. The genes are TRBV19 and TRBJ2-7; D possibly corresponds to TRBD1 (6 bases). The DNA end is more similar to TRBJ2-4, so the J call may be wrong. CDR3 length: 14 amino acids. CDR1 LNHDA and CDR2 SQIVND come from the germline V gene (reference sequence). CDR3 sequence: CASSITGTASIQYF. The CDR3 DNA sequence: TGTGCCAGTAGTATTACAGGGACGGCAAGCATTCAGTACTTC.

This clonotype was counted once. This rearrangement joins TRBV6-6 to TRBJ1-6, with 8 bases that match TRBD1. The CDR3 consists of 15 residues. V lost 8 bases, J lost 4 bases, and 7 bases stayed unmatched. Germline CDR1 MNHNY, CDR2 SVGAGI (reference sequence). The CDR3 nucleotides are TGTGCCAGCCGAACCCGGGACAGGTATAATTCACCCCTCCACTTT. Translated: CASRTRDRYNSPLHF.

About this clonotype: Possible read error: a much larger clone is one base away. The rearrangement joins TRBV6-5 to TRBJ2-1, with unresolved D. Trimming cost V 4 bases and J 0 bases, with 10 bases left between them. The V gene's germline CDR1 is MNHEY and CDR2 SVGAGI. This CDR3 contains 15 residues. In nucleotides, the CDR3 is TGTGCCAGCAGTTCGCTGTGTAGCTCCTACAATGAGCAGTTCTTC. Its protein is CASSSLCSSYNEQFF.

This clonotype was found a few times. The chain combines TRBV28 with TRBJ2-7; D is perhaps TRBD1 or TRBD2 (6 bases each). Germline loops: CDR1 MDHEN, CDR2 SYDVKM. This CDR3 is 11 amino acids long. In nucleotides, the CDR3 is TGTGCGGCAAGGGGGGAATACGAGCAGTACTTC. This translates into CAARGEYEQYF.

V usage is TRBV6-4 and J usage is TRBJ2-2; D is ambiguous. The germline gives CDR1 MRHNA, CDR2 SNTAGT. The CDR3 runs to 14 residues. V dropped 2 bases and J dropped 4 bases, with 8 bases sitting between them. CDR3 residues: CASSDGEVTGELFF. The CDR3 coding sequence is TGTGCCAGCAGTGACGGTGAGGTCACCGGGGAGCTGTTTTTT.

Points on this clonotype: A much larger clone lies one base from this, so it may be a read error. J is TRBJ2-1 and V is TRBV20-1, with 10 bases lining up with TRBD2. Germline V gene lookup returns CDR1 DFQATT and CDR2 SNEGSKA (reference sequence). This CDR3 is 13 amino acids long. For the CDR3, the DNA is TGCAGTCCCCTAGCGGGAGTGGGTAATGGGCAGTTCTTC. Translated, it gives CSPLAGVGNGQFF.

V is TRBV19 and J is TRBJ2-7; TRBD1 matches 7 bases. Germline-derived CDR1 and CDR2 are LNHDA and SQIVND (reference sequence). J was trimmed by 7 bases and V by 5 bases; bases with no gene match: 14. The CDR3 length is 15 residues. The CDR3 here is CASSHATGSLEEQYF. CDR3 coding DNA: TGTGCCAGTAGTCACGCGACAGGGAGCTTAGAGGAGCAGTACTTC. Using reference TRBV19 and TRBJ2-7 for the parts outside the CDR3, the full variable domain is DGGITQSPKYLFRKEGQNVTLSCEQNLNHDAMYWYRQDPGQGLRLIYYSQIVNDFQKGDIAEGYSVSREKKESFPLTVTSAQKNPTAFYLCASSHATGSLEEQYFGPGTRLTVT.

This clonotype was observed a single time. This CDR3 reads CASSQDWTGKTFF. The CDR3 DNA is TGCGCCAGCAGCCAAGATTGGACAGGGAAAACTTTCTTT. The V call is TRBV4-1, the J call TRBJ1-1, with TRBD1 identical over 8 bases. The germline CDR1 and CDR2 sequences are MGHRA and YSYEKL. The CDR3 length is 13 residues. V was clipped by 0 bases and J by 12 bases; unmatched bases: 6.

This sequence joins TRBV7-2 and TRBJ2-7; no clear D. Germline V CDR1 and CDR2: SGHTA, FQGNSA. The CDR3 sequence is 19 residues long. Trimming shortened V by 1 base and J by 0 bases, and 22 bases separated the two germline ends. The CDR3 here is CASSLVAAGAQRSSYEQYF. The CDR3 DNA sequence: TGTGCCAGCAGCTTAGTGGCAGCAGGAGCCCAGCGAAGCTCCTACGAGCAGTACTTC.

The V and J genes are TRBV29-1 and TRBJ2-3; 9 bases map to TRBD1. Germline V gene data show CDR1 as SQVTM and CDR2 as ANQGSEA. V shed 3 bases, J shed 4 bases, and the junction held 8 bases outside the gene matches. The length of the CDR3 is 15 residues. The CDR3 coding sequence is TGCAGCGTTGACTCCAACAGGGGGCTCTCAGATACGCAGTATTTT. Amino acid sequence: CSVDSNRGLSDTQYF.

The rearrangement joins TRBV29-1 to TRBJ1-2, with no clear D. Trimming took 7 bases from V and 3 from J, leaving 12 bases between them. From germline, CDR1 is SQVTM and CDR2 ANQGSEA. The CDR3 extends over 12 amino acids. This CDR3 reads CSAARTDYGYTF. The CDR3 DNA reads as TGCAGCGCCGCCCGCACGGACTATGGCTACACCTTC.